The text below deals with one TCR beta chain. Produced via immunoSEQ multiplex PCR; TCRdb's table is partial and in-frame only. Found here are about 3,200 clones, 92% of them singletons; the top ten hold approximately 7.4%. The sample comes from a study of tumor T cells in aggressive B-cell lymphoma. The CDR3 has 16 amino acids. Trimming removed 2 bases from V and 4 bases from J; junction bases left unmatched: 5. Germline V lookup: CDR1 SQVTM, CDR2 ANQGSEA. The gene calls are TRBV29-1 and TRBJ2-3, with TRBD2 matching over 14 bases. The TCR sequence derives from an adult with diffuse large B cell lymphoma. Sample: tumor tissue. The CDR3 is CSVESLGLAGADTQYF. Here the CDR3 DNA reads TGCAGCGTTGAATCTTTGGGACTAGCGGGGGCAGATACGCAGTATTTT.